This passage covers 15 T cell receptor beta chains from one sample sequenced in a study of blood T cell repertoires in COVID-19. Only in-frame clones appear in the TCRdb table, and some are missing; sequencing was by immunoSEQ multiplex PCR. This sample has about 70,000 clones, with 75% to 90% found just once. The sequenced sample was peripheral blood. Receptors originate from a human donor in a cohort sampled during active COVID-19.

CDR3 protein: CASGGVDSPLHF. CDR3 nucleotides: TGTGCCAGCGGGGGGGTTGACTCACCCCTCCACTTT. The chain has TRBV27 and TRBJ1-6, with D maybe TRBD1 (5 bases). V shed 8 bases and J shed 10 bases, with 12 bases lying between them. The germline gives CDR1 MNHEY, CDR2 SMNVEV (reference sequence). The CDR3 covers 12 residues.

This clone was recorded a few times. V and J are TRBV30 and TRBJ1-2; 7 bases map to TRBD1. The V segment lost 3 bases and the J segment 1 base; nucleotides outside the gene matches: 8. Germline V gene sequence: CDR1 GTSNPN, CDR2 SVGIG (reference sequence). The CDR3 extends over 15 amino acids. DNA of the CDR3: TGTGCCTGGAGCAGGGACAGAGCCTTTAACTATGGCTACACCTTC. The encoded protein is CAWSRDRAFNYGYTF. Full variable domain (missing parts from reference TRBV30 and TRBJ1-2): SQTIHQWPATLVQPVGSPLSLECTVEGTSNPNLYWYRQAAGRGLQLLFYSVGIGQISSEVPQNLSASRPQDRQFILSSKKLLLSDSGFYLCAWSRDRAFNYGYTFGSGTRLTVV.

This sequence joins TRBV6-6 and TRBJ2-7, with a possible D match to TRBD1 (7 bases). Germline-derived CDR1 and CDR2 are MNHNY and SVGAGI (reference sequence). The V gene lost 7 bases and the J gene lost 6 bases, with 16 bases spanning the gap. CDR3 size: 13 residues. The CDR3 nucleotides are TGTGCCAGCAAAACCAGACAGGGAGGCGAGCAGTACTTC. This translates into CASKTRQGGEQYF.

The rearrangement joins TRBV28 to TRBJ2-7; D perhaps matches TRBD2 (5 bases). CDR1 is MDHEN and CDR2 is SYDVKM in the germline V gene. The V gene lost 2 bases and the J gene lost 0 bases, with 8 bases spanning the gap. The CDR3 is made up of 14 amino acids. CDR3 bases: TGTGCCAGCAGTTTAAGAGGGTACTCCTACGAGCAGTACTTC. Encoded protein: CASSLRGYSYEQYF.

V usage is TRBV18 and J usage is TRBJ2-2; 12 bases fit TRBD2. The CDR3 runs to 18 residues. Trimming cost V 2 bases and J 3 bases; bases outside gene matches: 7. Germline V gives CDR1 KGHSH, CDR2 LQKENI. CDR3 residues: CASSPGPGLAGYTGELFF. The CDR3, as DNA: TGTGCCAGCTCACCAGGTCCGGGACTAGCGGGTTACACCGGGGAGCTGTTTTTT.

The V gene is TRBV7-2, the J gene TRBJ1-1, with a tentative D call TRBD1 (6 bases). The V gene lost 5 bases and the J gene lost 0 bases, with 13 bases spanning the gap. The CDR3 consists of 15 residues. Per germline, CDR1 SGHTA and CDR2 FQGNSA. CDR3: CASSVYRDLNTEAFF. In nucleotides, the CDR3 is TGTGCCAGCAGCGTATACAGGGACCTGAACACTGAAGCTTTCTTT.

This chain uses TRBV19 with TRBJ2-1, with a tentative D call TRBD2 (5 bases). Looked up from germline, CDR1 is LNHDA and CDR2 is SQIVND (reference sequence). The V end lost 8 bases, the J end lost 0 bases, and 11 bases lay between the germline ends. This CDR3 comprises 14 residues. CDR3: CASRSGSSYNEQFF. CDR3 coding DNA: TGTGCCAGTCGCAGCGGAAGCTCCTACAATGAGCAGTTCTTC.

This clone is medium-sized (0.01 to 0.1%). The chain uses TRBV6-5 and TRBJ1-2; the match to TRBD1 covers 9 bases. Trimming removed 5 bases from V and 4 bases from J; junction bases left unmatched: 8. CDR1 is MNHEY, CDR2 SVGAGI, per germline. The CDR3 consists of 15 residues. This CDR3 reads CASSLWTGDTYGYTF. In DNA, the CDR3 is TGTGCCAGCAGTCTCTGGACAGGGGACACCTATGGCTACACCTTC.

The chain employs TRBV5-1 and TRBJ2-6; TRBD2 is a possible D gene (5 bases). Germline CDR1 reads SGHRS; CDR2 reads YFSETQ. The V and J ends lost 4 bases and 0 bases respectively, with 17 bases between them. The CDR3 loop spans 18 amino acids. The CDR3 here is CASSKLNPGSSGANVLTF. The CDR3 bases are TGCGCCAGCAGCAAGCTCAACCCGGGATCCTCTGGGGCCAACGTCCTGACTTTC.

The V call is TRBV11-2, the J call TRBJ2-5, with 9 nucleotides matching TRBD1. From germline, CDR1 is SGHAT and CDR2 FQNNGV. The CDR3 totals 16 residues. With 2 bases clipped from V and 6 bases from J, the junction kept 10 bases outside the gene matches. The CDR3 sequence: CASSLNSGQGRQTQYF. The CDR3 nucleotides are TGTGCCAGCAGCTTAAACTCGGGACAGGGTCGTCAGACCCAGTACTTC.

This clone showed up just once. The chain has TRBV7-2 and TRBJ1-6; TRBD1 aligns across 7 bases. J was trimmed by 10 bases and V by 5 bases; bases with no gene match: 8. This CDR3 contains 14 residues. The germline V gene encodes CDR1 SGHTA and CDR2 FQGNSA. CDR3 sequence: CASSLRDSNSPLHF. CDR3 bases: TGTGCCAGCAGCCTCCGGGACAGCAACTCACCCCTCCACTTT.

The chain combines TRBV7-2 with TRBJ2-1; D possibly corresponds to TRBD1 (6 bases). This CDR3 has 15 residues. Per germline, CDR1 SGHTA and CDR2 FQGNSA. Trimming removed 5 bases from V and 4 bases from J, with 15 bases in between. This CDR3 reads CASSKRTDLYNEQFF. CDR3 nucleotides: TGTGCCAGCAGCAAGCGGACAGATCTATACAATGAGCAGTTCTTC.

The V call is TRBV5-1, the J call TRBJ1-2; TRBD1 matches at 8 bases. CDR3 length equals 12 residues. The germline CDR1 and CDR2 sequences are SGHRS and YFSETQ. Germline trimming cut 2 bases from V and 8 bases from J; bases unmatched to any gene: 2. This CDR3 reads CASSLQGEGYTF. The CDR3 bases are TGCGCCAGCAGCTTACAGGGGGAAGGCTACACCTTC.

The V and J genes are TRBV7-2 and TRBJ1-6, with D maybe TRBD1 (6 bases). Germline-derived CDR1 and CDR2 are SGHTA and FQGNSA. This CDR3 contains 16 residues. V gave up 5 bases and J gave up 7 bases, with 18 bases separating them. The chain's CDR3 is CASSPSGQRGNSPLHF. DNA of the CDR3: TGTGCCAGCAGCCCCAGCGGACAGCGGGGCAATTCACCCCTCCACTTT.

V is TRBV30 and J is TRBJ1-2; tentative D call: TRBD1 (6 bases). Germline-derived CDR1 and CDR2 are GTSNPN and SVGIG (reference sequence). CDR3 length: 16 amino acids. The ends were cut back, 2 bases at V and 0 bases at J, with 16 bases in the middle. The CDR3 DNA is TGTGCCTGGAGTACGCGACAGGCCCCTACTAACTATGGCTACACCTTC. Its translation: CAWSTRQAPTNYGYTF.